A single sample is the source of the 20 T cell receptor beta chains below, sequenced in a study of molecular identifiers for immune sequencing clone quantification (dated by TCRdb to the late 2010s). Library method: PCR. The sequencer was a NextSeq 500. In-frame beta chains were kept once TCRdb had trimmed the public reads at Q25 with fastp and called clones with MiXCR. Merged by CDR3 protein, the rows form single entries marked with the most common genes and DNA. Here the sample has over 70,000 distinct CDR3 sequences; nearly 25% occur a single time. Roughly 0.8% of the sample lies in the top ten. Material: naive CD8+ T cells from blood, with Jurkat cell RNA spiked in. The sample's cell subset or site label, in plain terms: FACS-sorted CD8+CD4-CCR7+CD45RA+ naive T cells. Receptors were obtained from a human donor in good health. Some libraries in this study had Jurkat cell RNA spiked in.

This clonotype showed up many times. The chain recombines TRBV6-5 with TRBJ2-2; 9 bases agree with TRBD1. V dropped 10 bases and J dropped 1; count of bases not matched to a gene: 1. The V gene's germline CDR1 is MNHEY and CDR2 SVGAGI. This CDR3 comprises 13 residues. CDR3 in amino acids: CATGQGNTGELFF. CDR3 nucleotides: TGTGCCACGGGACAGGGGAACACCGGGGAGCTGTTTTTT.

This clonotype was seen many times. This chain connects TRBV7-9 to TRBJ2-7, with 8 bases lining up with TRBD2. Germline lookup yields CDR1 SEHNR and CDR2 FQNEAQ (reference sequence). Trimming cost V 5 bases and J 3 bases; bases outside gene matches: 12. This CDR3 spans 16 amino acids. The CDR3 nucleotides are TGTGCCAGCAGCACTCGGGGAGCGGGGGACCACTACGAGCAGTACTTC. It is translated as CASSTRGAGDHYEQYF.

The gene calls are TRBV4-1 and TRBJ2-7; 10 positions agree with TRBD2. The germline V gene encodes CDR1 MGHRA and CDR2 YSYEKL. The CDR3 loop spans 14 amino acids. V lost 4 bases and J lost 6; bases outside the gene matches: 6. The CDR3 DNA follows: TGCGCCAGCAGCCCCGAGCGGGAGGGCGGCGAGCAGTACTTC. Amino acids: CASSPEREGGEQYF.

Note on this clonotype: A much larger clone differs by one base, so this may be a read error. The V gene is TRBV4-1, the J gene TRBJ2-5, with 7 bases aligning to TRBD1. The CDR3 is made up of 15 amino acids. Germline CDR1 is MGHRA and CDR2 is YSYEKL. The CDR3 region is CASSQSDREQEPQYF. CDR3 coding DNA: TGCGCCAGCAGCCAATCAGACAGGGAACAAGAGCCCCAGTACTTC.

This clonotype occurred many times. The chain links TRBV20-1 to TRBJ2-3; 10 nucleotides agree with TRBD2. With 3 bases clipped from V and 2 bases from J, the junction kept 8 bases outside the gene matches. CDR3 length: 16 residues. Germline V CDR1 and CDR2: DFQATT, SNEGSKA (reference sequence). The CDR3 coding sequence is TGCAGTGCTAGGGGGCTAGCGGGAGTGATCACAGATACGCAGTATTTT. It translates to CSARGLAGVITDTQYF.

This clonotype was seen at least ten times. The chain links TRBV4-3 to TRBJ2-7; D ambiguous. The length of the CDR3 is 14 residues. V was clipped by 2 bases and J by 2 bases, with 10 bases between them. Germline V gives CDR1 LGHNA, CDR2 YSLEER. The CDR3 loop reads CASSQFAGTYEQYF. In DNA, the CDR3 is TGCGCCAGCAGCCAATTCGCCGGTACCTACGAGCAGTACTTC.

The chain uses TRBV10-3 and TRBJ2-7; D gene ambiguous. Per germline, CDR1 ENHRY and CDR2 SYGVKD. CDR3 length equals 13 residues. Trimming cost V 3 bases and J 3 bases, with 9 bases left between them. The CDR3 DNA follows: TGTGCCATCAGTGAAAGTACGGGCTACGAGCAGTACTTC. Its protein product is CAISESTGYEQYF.

The chain joins TRBV4-1 to TRBJ1-1; perhaps TRBD1 as D (5 bases). The V gene lost 3 bases and the J gene lost 0 bases, with 14 bases spanning the gap. This CDR3 is built from 16 residues. Germline V gives CDR1 MGHRA, CDR2 YSYEKL. CDR3 amino acids: CASSHHAGPVNTEAFF. The CDR3 bases are TGCGCCAGCAGCCATCATGCAGGGCCCGTGAACACTGAAGCTTTCTTT.

This clonotype was seen many times. This chain connects TRBV7-2 to TRBJ2-7; 12 positions agree with TRBD2. With V trimmed by 5 bases and J by 1 base, 9 bases remained unmatched. Germline V gene data show CDR1 as SGHTA and CDR2 as FQGNSA. The CDR3 extends over 17 amino acids. The CDR3 sequence: CASSPTSGRFWSYEQYF. For the CDR3, the DNA is TGTGCCAGCAGCCCGACTAGCGGGAGATTTTGGTCCTACGAGCAGTACTTC.

This CDR3 reads CSVSRQPDTGELFF. The CDR3 DNA follows: TGCAGTGTCAGTAGACAGCCCGACACCGGGGAGCTGTTTTTT. The chain recombines TRBV20-1 with TRBJ2-2; D possibly corresponds to TRBD1 (5 bases). Germline CDR1 and CDR2: DFQATT and SNEGSKA (reference sequence). Trimming took 7 bases from V and 3 from J, leaving 15 bases between them. This CDR3 spans 14 amino acids.

This clonotype is a singleton in its sample. A much larger clone lies a single base off, so this may be a read error. This sequence joins TRBV7-2 and TRBJ2-7; unclear D gene. Germline V gives CDR1 SGHTA, CDR2 FQGNSA. The CDR3 is 9 residues long. The CDR3 coding sequence is TGTGCGTCGGGCTACGAGGAGTACTTC. This translates into CASGYEEYF.

This clonotype has at least ten counts. V usage is TRBV24-1 and J usage is TRBJ1-1; 9 positions match TRBD1. The CDR3 loop spans 18 amino acids. V shed 4 bases and J 1 base; nucleotides not matched to a gene: 12. Germline loops: CDR1 KGHDR, CDR2 SFDVKD. This chain's CDR3 is CATSETDAWTGENTEAFF. In nucleotides, the CDR3 is TGTGCCACCAGTGAAACCGACGCATGGACAGGGGAGAACACTGAAGCTTTCTTT.

This clonotype was seen more than once but under ten times. This CDR3 reads CASSFLGQGIAYEQYF. Written as DNA, the CDR3 is TGTGCCAGCAGCTTCCTAGGACAGGGAATTGCCTACGAGCAGTACTTC. The chain carries TRBV7-9 and TRBJ2-7; TRBD1 agrees at 8 bases. The V and J ends lost 3 bases and 2 bases, in that order; junction bases with no gene match: 9. The CDR3 consists of 16 residues. Germline values: CDR1 SEHNR, CDR2 FQNEAQ (reference sequence).

As for this clonotype: A read error may explain this, as a much larger clone is one base away. This rearrangement joins TRBV5-4 to TRBJ2-3; D possibly uses TRBD1 or TRBD2 (5 bases each). Per the germline V gene, CDR1 is SGHNT and CDR2 is YYREEE (reference sequence). The CDR3 sequence is 12 residues long. The CDR3 protein is CASTGTTDTLYF. CDR3 coding DNA: TGTGCCAGCACCGGGACCACAGATACGCTGTATTTT.

This clonotype was seen a few times. V gene TRBV12-3 or TRBV12-4 combines with J gene TRBJ2-3; 16 bases are a match to TRBD2. V trimming: 5 bases; J trimming: 5 bases; junction bases outside the gene matches: 7. CDR3 size: 17 residues. CDR3 protein: CASSLGTSGGAVDTQYF. In DNA form, the CDR3 reads TGTGCCAGCAGTCTCGGGACTAGCGGGGGGGCGGTAGATACGCAGTATTTT.

This sequence joins TRBV27 and TRBJ1-5; tentatively, D is TRBD1 (6 bases). Trimming pared 8 bases from V and 6 bases from J, leaving 11 bases between. The CDR3 is 12 amino acids. Germline lookup yields CDR1 MNHEY and CDR2 SMNVEV (reference sequence). The CDR3 region has the DNA TGTGCCAGCTCAGGGGTTGGTCAGCCCCAGCATTTT. Translating it yields CASSGVGQPQHF.

For this clonotype: This clone may be a read error of a much larger clone one base away. This sequence joins TRBV12-5 and TRBJ2-5, with 7 bases matching TRBD2. The CDR3 runs 13 residues. Germline loops: CDR1 LGHNT, CDR2 FRNRAP. DNA for the CDR3: TGTGCTAGTGCGCGGGGGAGACAAGGGACCCAGTACTTC. Translation gives CASARGRQGTQYF.

This clonotype was counted at least ten times. This chain connects TRBV5-1 to TRBJ2-7; D uncertain. Per germline, CDR1 SGHRS and CDR2 YFSETQ. The CDR3 covers 13 residues. V shed 0 bases and J shed 5 bases, with 9 bases lying between them. The CDR3 nucleotides are TGCGCCAGCAGCTTGGAAACGGGCCACGAGCAGTACTTC. Translation gives CASSLETGHEQYF.

J is TRBJ1-1 and V is TRBV19; the D is unclear. Germline lookup yields CDR1 LNHDA and CDR2 SQIVND (reference sequence). CDR3 length: 14 amino acids. The germline V and J ends were trimmed by 5 bases and 3 bases, with 13 bases remaining between them. CDR3 region: CASSLGSTDTEAFF. CDR3 in DNA: TGTGCCAGTAGTCTAGGGTCCACGGACACTGAAGCTTTCTTT.

This clonotype turned up a few times. The chain is built from TRBV4-3 and TRBJ2-7, with D maybe TRBD2 (6 bases). From germline, CDR1 is LGHNA and CDR2 YSLEER. The CDR3 length is 14 residues. Between the trimmed V and J ends, which lost 0 bases and 5 bases, there was a span of 11 bases. The CDR3 loop reads CASSQDWGDNEQYF. In DNA form, the CDR3 reads TGCGCCAGCAGCCAAGATTGGGGGGATAACGAGCAGTACTTC.